Shown below are 22 T cell receptor beta chains from a single sample sequenced in a study of T cell responses to AZD1222 COVID-19 vaccine. Generated by immunoSEQ multiplex PCR, the TCRdb table keeps only in-frame clones and is missing some. Counted here are some 87,000 clones, around nine tenths occurring once; the ten biggest clones make up 5.2%. Sequencing was performed on peripheral blood, taken on day 0 of MenACWY control vaccination. The receptors were sampled from an adult in good health.

The rearrangement joins TRBV6-5 to TRBJ1-6, with D hard to call. The CDR3 length is 15 residues. The germline V gene has CDR1 MNHEY and CDR2 SVGAGI. V shed 8 bases and J shed 6 bases, with 17 bases lying between them. For the CDR3, the DNA is TGTGCCAGCTCTGAGTCCCCCATGGGTAATTCACCCCTCCACTTT. Translation: CASSESPMGNSPLHF.

This clone was picked up one time. The J gene is TRBJ2-7, the V gene TRBV28, with 15 bases lining up with TRBD2. CDR1 is MDHEN and CDR2 is SYDVKM in the germline V gene. The V and J ends lost 4 bases and 2 bases, in that order; junction bases with no gene match: 3. The CDR3 runs to 16 residues. This CDR3 reads CASSWGLAGGPYEQYF. As DNA, the CDR3 is TGTGCCAGCAGTTGGGGACTAGCGGGAGGTCCCTACGAGCAGTACTTC.

This chain joins TRBV7-8 and TRBJ2-1; maybe TRBD1 (5 bases). The CDR3 runs to 12 residues. Germline V CDR1 and CDR2: SGHVS, FQNEAQ. V lost 2 bases and J 10 bases, leaving 9 bases between the germline ends. The CDR3: CASSLQGREQFF. In DNA, the CDR3 is TGTGCCAGCAGCTTACAGGGTCGAGAGCAGTTCTTC.

This clone has a handful of counts. The V gene is TRBV7-9, the J gene TRBJ2-7; D could derive from TRBD1 or TRBD2 (6 bases each). This CDR3 spans 14 amino acids. Germline loops: CDR1 SEHNR, CDR2 FQNEAQ (reference sequence). Trimming took off 3 bases at V and 5 bases at J, with 14 bases between the two ends. Here the CDR3 reads CASSLAAGEDEQYF. CDR3 coding DNA: TGTGCCAGCAGCTTGGCGGCAGGGGAGGACGAGCAGTACTTC.

The rearrangement links TRBV28 to TRBJ2-3, with D perhaps given as TRBD1 or TRBD2 (6 bases each). Germline assignment: CDR1 MDHEN and CDR2 SYDVKM. V was cut by 1 base and J by 4 bases, with 15 bases left in between. This CDR3 is 16 amino acids long. CDR3 residues: CASSLSGGAHPDTQYF. The CDR3 DNA follows: TGTGCCAGCAGTTTATCCGGGGGCGCCCATCCAGATACGCAGTATTTT.

The chain is built from TRBV9 and TRBJ1-2; 7 nucleotides match TRBD1. The length of the CDR3 is 13 residues. Per the germline V gene, CDR1 is SGDLS and CDR2 is YYNGEE. Trimming removed 3 bases from V and 7 bases from J; junction bases left unmatched: 6. The CDR3 here is CASSGTRGPGYTF. CDR3 coding DNA: TGTGCCAGCAGCGGGACTAGGGGGCCTGGCTACACCTTC.

The genes are TRBV29-1 and TRBJ1-2; D not certain. This CDR3 has 13 residues. V gave up 2 bases and J gave up 2 bases, with 9 bases separating them. Germline V lookup: CDR1 SQVTM, CDR2 ANQGSEA. The CDR3 DNA follows: TGCAGCGTTGAAAAGAACAGCAACTATGGCTACACCTTC. Protein product: CSVEKNSNYGYTF.

The rearrangement uses TRBV6-2 or TRBV6-3 and TRBJ2-7; D tentatively reads TRBD1 or TRBD2 (6 bases each). The J call may be in error: the DNA end matches TRBJ2-5 better. The CDR3 is 15 residues long. The germline CDR1 and CDR2 sequences are MNHEY and SVGEGT. CDR3 DNA sequence: TGTGCCAGCAGTTACTGGAGGGGGTCCCAAGAGACCCAGTACTTC. This encodes CASSYWRGSQETQYF.

The V and J genes are TRBV3-1 (or the pseudogene TRBV3-2) and TRBJ2-1; a weak D match, TRBD1 (5 bases). Germline values: CDR1 LGHDT, CDR2 YNNKEL (reference sequence). CDR3 length: 16 residues. V was clipped by 0 bases and J by 4 bases, with 13 bases between them. As DNA, the CDR3 is TGTGCCAGCAGCCAAGATTTAGGGGCTTTTTACAATGAGCAGTTCTTC. It yields the protein CASSQDLGAFYNEQFF.

This clone is a singleton in its sample. The rearrangement links TRBV6-5 to TRBJ1-2; D unclear. CDR1 and CDR2 (germline): MNHEY, SVGAGI. Trimming took off 2 bases at V and 0 bases at J, with 10 bases between the two ends. The CDR3 is 15 residues long. The CDR3 sequence is CASSYTRAANYGYTF. The DNA for the CDR3 is TGTGCCAGCAGTTACACCCGGGCCGCTAACTATGGCTACACCTTC.

The DNA of the CDR3 is TGTGCCAGCAGGAGGGTCTCGAACACCGGGGAGCTGTTTTTT. Protein product: CASRRVSNTGELFF. The chain is built from TRBV6-5 and TRBJ2-2; the D gene is possibly TRBD2 (5 bases). V was trimmed by 6 bases and J by 0 bases, leaving 8 bases between them. The germline V gene has CDR1 MNHEY and CDR2 SVGAGI. The CDR3 runs 14 residues.

The chain employs TRBV7-8 and TRBJ1-4; D is unresolved. This CDR3 has 13 amino acids. Germline values: CDR1 SGHVS, CDR2 FQNEAQ. V gave up 1 base and J gave up 8 bases, with 8 bases separating them. In nucleotides, the CDR3 is TGTGCCAGCAGCTTAGGCCAAAGCGAAAAACTGTTTTTT. Amino acid sequence: CASSLGQSEKLFF.

The chain recombines TRBV18 with TRBJ2-2; possibly TRBD2 for D (5 bases). Germline CDR1 KGHSH, CDR2 LQKENI. Trimming cost V 3 bases and J 3 bases, with 11 bases left between them. The CDR3 is 15 amino acids. The CDR3 region has the DNA TGTGCCAGCTCACCGGCTAGCTGGGACACCGGGGAGCTGTTTTTT. Translation: CASSPASWDTGELFF. Full variable domain (rest looked up from reference TRBV18 and TRBJ2-2): NAGVMQNPRHLVRRRGQEARLRCSPMKGHSHVYWYRQLPEEGLKFMVYLQKENIIDESGMPKERFSAEFPKEGPSILRIQQVVRGDSAAYFCASSPASWDTGELFFGEGSRLTVL.

This clone was seen only once. The J gene is TRBJ2-3, the V gene TRBV28, with TRBD1 identical over 9 bases. Germline-derived CDR1 and CDR2 are MDHEN and SYDVKM. CDR3 length: 16 amino acids. The V segment lost 5 bases and the J segment 0 bases; nucleotides outside the gene matches: 6. The CDR3 sequence: CASSSRDRESTDTQYF. The DNA of the CDR3 is TGTGCCAGCAGTAGCCGGGACAGGGAAAGCACAGATACGCAGTATTTT.

The chain employs TRBV27 and TRBJ1-6; D may be TRBD1 (6 bases). The CDR3 spans 17 residues. Germline V CDR1 and CDR2: MNHEY, SMNVEV (reference sequence). Trimming removed 2 bases from V and 8 bases from J, with 19 bases in between. The CDR3 nucleotides are TGTGCCAGCAGTTTAAGGCCCCCGGGGGGCGGTGATTCACCCCTCCACTTT. It encodes CASSLRPPGGGDSPLHF.

Note on this clone: One end of the junction varies from germline; a read error may be responsible. The chain links TRBV20-1 to TRBJ2-1, with D tentatively TRBD1 (6 bases). CDR1 and CDR2 (germline): DFQATT, SNEGSKA (reference sequence). This CDR3 region has 13 residues. CDR3 residues: CSASGASQPKGVF. CDR3 DNA sequence: TGCAGTGCTAGTGGGGCATCCCAGCCGAAGGGGGTCTTC.

The gene calls are TRBV7-9 and TRBJ1-1; no reliable D call. The V gene lost 5 bases and the J gene lost 1 base, with 11 bases spanning the gap. From germline, CDR1 is SEHNR and CDR2 FQNEAQ (reference sequence). This CDR3 contains 14 residues. CDR3 DNA sequence: TGTGCCAGCAGCAGACAAGAAGAGAACACTGAAGCTTTCTTT. It specifies CASSRQEENTEAFF.

The V gene is TRBV6-5, the J gene TRBJ1-1; D remains unclear. V was trimmed by 7 bases and J by 1 base, leaving 10 bases between them. This CDR3 spans 13 amino acids. Germline CDR1 and CDR2: MNHEY and SVGAGI. DNA for the CDR3: TGTGCCAGCACCACCCCGGGGAACACTGAAGCTTTCTTT. Encoded protein: CASTTPGNTEAFF.

The chain joins TRBV2 to TRBJ2-1; possibly TRBD1 for D (5 bases). CDR3 length: 13 amino acids. V was pared by 6 bases and J by 3 bases, with 9 bases between. CDR1 is SNHLY, CDR2 FYNNEI, per germline. The CDR3 loop is CASRLDSYNEQFF. DNA for the CDR3: TGTGCCAGCAGACTTGACAGCTACAATGAGCAGTTCTTC. The entire variable domain, with the rest obtained from reference TRBV2 and TRBJ2-1, is as follows: EPEVTQTPSHQVTQMGQEVILRCVPISNHLYFYWYRQILGQKVEFLVSFYNNEISEKSEIFDDQFSVERPDGSNFTLKIRSTKLEDSAMYFCASRLDSYNEQFFGPGTRLTVL.

This clone was detected a few times. This chain uses TRBV5-1 with TRBJ2-1; 10 bases match TRBD2. V lost 2 bases to trimming and J lost 8 bases; unmatched junction nucleotides: 7. Germline assignment: CDR1 SGHRS and CDR2 YFSETQ. The CDR3 runs to 15 residues. CDR3 residues: CASSFGTSVTDEQFF. CDR3 DNA: TGCGCCAGCAGCTTTGGGACTAGCGTGACGGATGAGCAGTTCTTC. Together with reference TRBV5-1 and TRBJ2-1, the CDR3 gives the full variable domain: KAGVTQTPRYLIKTRGQQVTLSCSPISGHRSVSWYQQTPGQGLQFLFEYFSETQRNKGNFPGRFSGRQFSNSRSEMNVSTLELGDSALYLCASSFGTSVTDEQFFGPGTRLTVL.

The V gene is TRBV6-5, the J gene TRBJ1-5, with 7 bases lining up with TRBD1. CDR3 size: 15 residues. V lost 2 bases and J lost 5; bases outside the gene matches: 6. Germline loops: CDR1 MNHEY, CDR2 SVGAGI. DNA for the CDR3: TGTGCCAGCAGTTACATAGGGGGCACTTATCAGCCCCAGCATTTT. It encodes CASSYIGGTYQPQHF.

The chain links TRBV19 to TRBJ1-1; D is unresolved. This CDR3 region has 14 residues. CDR1 is LNHDA, CDR2 SQIVND, per germline (reference sequence). Deletions cut 3 bases from V and 7 bases from J, with 15 bases between. The CDR3 nucleotides are TGTGCCAGTAGTATTAATGGAGGAACAGTTGAAGCTTTCTTT. Translation: CASSINGGTVEAFF.